This is a list of T cell receptor beta chains from one sample in a study of cytotoxic CD8 clonotypes in ibrutinib-treated CLL. Some clones are missing from TCRdb's copy, which holds only in-frame ones; the method was immunoSEQ multiplex PCR. Here the sample spans 140,000 to 150,000 clones, 76% being singletons. Sequenced material: PBMCs, taken after 24 months of ibrutinib treatment. Receptor source: a human donor with chronic lymphocytic leukemia. CDR3s include the opening cysteine and the closing phenylalanine or tryptophan. A D gene is named only where the DNA matches it firmly. Only part of the rows carry a size: once, few, many, or a class if the clone is expanded.

NA	NA	TRBV7-9	TRBJ2-7	CASSPRASYEQYF	TGTGCCAGCAGCCCCCGGGCCTCCTACGAGCAGTACTTC
TRBD1	NA	TRBV6-6	TRBJ2-4	CASSPRQGMSDIQYF	TGTGCCAGCAGTCCCCGACAGGGTATGTCGGACATTCAGTACTTC
TRBD2	few	TRBV30	TRBJ2-3	CAWSPGGPGSTDTQYF	TGTGCCTGGAGCCCGGGGGGGCCGGGGAGCACAGATACGCAGTATTTT
NA	NA	TRBV9	TRBJ2-5	CASSVGSTRGPGETQYF	TGTGCCAGCAGCGTAGGCTCAACGAGGGGTCCCGGGGAGACCCAGTACTTC
NA	NA	TRBV5-1	TRBJ1-4	CASSLGTNEKLFF	TGCGCCAGCAGCCTAGGGACTAATGAAAAACTGTTTTTT
NA	NA	TRBV7-2	TRBJ2-7	CASSVLGDSSYEQYF	TGTGCCAGCAGCGTACTGGGGGATTCATCCTACGAGCAGTACTTC
NA	many	TRBV19	TRBJ2-5	CASRPTGLGETQYF	TGTGCCAGTAGACCAACAGGGTTGGGAGAGACCCAGTACTTC
NA	few	TRBV5-6	TRBJ2-7	CASSSPPSSVEQYF	TGTGCCAGCAGCTCCCCCCCCAGCTCGGTGGAGCAGTACTTC
NA	once	TRBV5-1	TRBJ1-5	CASSFGVNQPQHF	TGCGCCAGCAGCTTTGGAGTAAATCAGCCCCAGCATTTT
NA	NA	TRBV10-3	TRBJ1-1	CATLSGPNTEAFF	TGTGCCACCCTCTCCGGGCCAAACACTGAAGCTTTCTTT
TRBD1	NA	TRBV6-6	TRBJ1-3	CASSYSGGQGDTIYF	TGTGCCAGCAGTTACTCGGGTGGACAGGGGGACACCATATATTTT
NA	NA	TRBV6-6	TRBJ1-4	CASYAGQLFF	TGTGCCAGCTACGCAGGGCAACTGTTTTTT
NA	NA	TRBV7-3	TRBJ1-3	CASSPEGHSGNTIYF	TGTGCCAGCAGCCCCGAAGGACATTCTGGAAACACCATATATTTT
NA	NA	TRBV9	TRBJ2-7	CASSVGWRSSYEQYF	TGTGCCAGCAGCGTAGGGTGGAGGAGCTCCTACGAGCAGTACTTC
NA	NA	TRBV7-9	TRBJ1-5	CASSSRGGGQPQHF	TGTGCCAGCAGTTCCCGGGGAGGAGGCCAGCCCCAGCATTTT
NA	few	TRBV10-3	TRBJ2-1	CAISGPGTEYNEQFF	TGTGCCATCAGTGGCCCCGGGACCGAATACAATGAGCAGTTCTTC
NA	NA	TRBV9	TRBJ2-1	CASSVDGPAYNEQFF	TGTGCCAGCAGCGTAGACGGACCAGCCTACAATGAGCAGTTCTTC
NA	NA	TRBV5-1	TRBJ1-5	CASSSGPGGDQPQHF	TGCGCCAGCAGCTCGGGGCCTGGGGGTGATCAGCCCCAGCATTTT